This passage covers 3 T cell receptor beta chains from one sample sequenced in a study of T cell clonality in common variable immunodeficiency. Here immunoSEQ multiplex PCR was the method, and the copy in TCRdb shows in-frame clones only, minus some. The sample was found to contain tens of thousands of clones, and every one recurs. The material sequenced was peripheral blood mononuclear cells. These receptors originate from a person aged 18 to 69 in good health.

The table lists this clone with many counts. The sequence runs out 3 residues before the end of the CDR3; the remainder is reconstructed from the germline J gene. The gene calls are TRBV14 and TRBJ2-5, with 12 bases matching TRBD2. CDR3 length equals 16 residues. With V trimmed by 4 bases and J by 1 base, 4 bases remained unmatched. Germline V gene lookup returns CDR1 SGHDN and CDR2 FVKESK. The CDR3 loop is CASSPLAGGLQETQYF. CDR3 DNA, as far as it was read: TGTGCCAGCAGCCCTCTAGCGGGGGGGCTCCAAGAGACC.

In this sample, this clone turned up many times. The read comes to an end 3 residues before the CDR3 does, leaving the germline J gene to fill in the end. The chain employs TRBV20-1 and TRBJ2-3, with 7 bases that match TRBD2. Trimming cost V 6 bases and J 1 base; bases outside gene matches: 10. Germline V CDR1 and CDR2: DFQATT, SNEGSKA (reference sequence). The CDR3 consists of 15 residues. The covered CDR3 bases are TGCAGTGCCCTTGGGGGTCTAGCGGGCACAGATACG. Amino acid sequence: CSALGGLAGTDT. The full CDR3 protein reads CSALGGLAGTDTQYF.

This clone was seen more than once but under ten times. The CDR3 is cut off 3 residues early in the read; its end comes from the germline J gene. The chain couples TRBV7-2 to TRBJ2-3; perhaps TRBD1 as D (5 bases). Germline values: CDR1 SGHTA, CDR2 FQGNSA. CDR3 size: 14 residues. The sequenced part of the CDR3 DNA is TGTGCCAGCAGCTTAGGTGGGGCAAATCAGCCG. It is translated as CASSLGGANQP. Given in full, the CDR3 is CASSLGGANQPQYF.